The present TCR beta chain was sequenced within a study of blood T cells in healthy people across ages. Researchers isolated at least 6.5 million PBMCs per sample. CDR1 is MDHEN, CDR2 SYDVKM, per germline. Trimming cost V 4 bases and J 0 bases, with 16 bases left between them. This CDR3 has 17 residues. With a J-beta primer mix and a sample-barcoded 5' primer, a second PCR ran roughly 7 to 11 cycles. Each cDNA molecule was tagged by a template-switch adaptor with 12 random nucleotides. TCRdb re-derived calls from the 5' RACE reads in MiXCR, one entry per CDR3 protein. Of 1.2 million to 1.5 million distinct CDR3 sequences listed, around 59% are singletons.

The sample taken for sequencing was blood. The rearrangement uses TRBV28 and TRBJ1-5, with a possible D match to TRBD1 (6 bases). The sequence was collected from a man younger than 30 in good health. This CDR3 is CASSSPLYRDSNQPQHF. The CDR3 DNA sequence: TGTGCCAGCAGTTCCCCACTTTACAGGGATAGCAATCAGCCCCAGCATTTT.